Listed here are 30 T cell receptor beta chains from one sample, sequenced in a study of blood T cell repertoires in COVID-19. Sequenced by immunoSEQ multiplex PCR; TCRdb stores in-frame clones only, minus some. The sample has roughly 250,000 clones, approximately 91% seen once. Material: peripheral blood. The source of these receptors is a person between 18 and 35 years old with COVID-19, enrolled during active disease.

The gene calls are TRBV27 and TRBJ2-7; D perhaps matches TRBD2 (5 bases). Trimming removed 8 bases at V and 3 bases at J, with 17 bases between. The CDR3 covers 14 residues. Germline lookup yields CDR1 MNHEY and CDR2 SMNVEV (reference sequence). The CDR3 here is CASGSQGPFYEQYF. In nucleotides, the CDR3 is TGTGCCAGCGGGAGTCAAGGCCCCTTCTACGAGCAGTACTTC.

The J gene is TRBJ2-7, the V gene TRBV5-5; 8 bases map to TRBD1. The V gene end was trimmed by 4 bases and the J gene end by 2 bases; junction bases not matched to a gene: 14. This CDR3 has 17 amino acids. CDR1 is SGHKS and CDR2 is YYEKEE in the germline V gene (reference sequence). DNA of the CDR3: TGTGCCAGCAGCCCAACCGCCGGGACAGGATCTACCTACGAGCAGTACTTC. Translated: CASSPTAGTGSTYEQYF.

The gene calls are TRBV6-5 and TRBJ2-5, with a tentative D call TRBD1 (5 bases). The CDR3 spans 15 residues. Trimming took off 7 bases at V and 4 bases at J, with 19 bases between the two ends. Germline-derived CDR1 and CDR2 are MNHEY and SVGAGI. The CDR3 here is CASTKSQGFGETQYF. CDR3 nucleotides: TGTGCCAGCACCAAGAGTCAGGGCTTCGGAGAGACCCAGTACTTC.

V is TRBV2 and J is TRBJ2-1; the D is unclear. Trimming cost V 7 bases and J 2 bases, with 9 bases left between them. The CDR3 is 13 amino acids. The germline V gene encodes CDR1 SNHLY and CDR2 FYNNEI. The CDR3 sequence: CASISSTYNEQFF. The CDR3 nucleotides read TGTGCCAGCATAAGTAGCACCTACAATGAGCAGTTCTTC.

With respect to this clone: Within the sample, other DNA sequences also encode this same CDR3. The chain recombines TRBV20-1 with TRBJ2-1; D gene unclear. The CDR3 is 11 residues long. Germline CDR1 reads DFQATT; CDR2 reads SNEGSKA (reference sequence). V was clipped by 5 bases and J by 4 bases, with 6 bases between them. CDR3 sequence reads: CSAVSYNEQFF. As DNA, the CDR3 is TGCAGTGCTGTGAGTTACAATGAGCAGTTCTTC.

The sample holds a few counts of this clone. V and J are TRBV11-2 and TRBJ1-6; 7 bases map to TRBD1. V shed 5 bases and J 7 bases; nucleotides not matched to a gene: 5. The CDR3 covers 14 residues. Germline CDR1 reads SGHAT; CDR2 reads FQNNGV. The CDR3 DNA reads TGTGCCAGCAGCGCCGACAGGGCAAATTCACCCCTCCACTTT. It codes for CASSADRANSPLHF.

V is TRBV10-3 and J is TRBJ2-2; D remains ambiguous. Germline V gene lookup returns CDR1 ENHRY and CDR2 SYGVKD. Trimming cost V 7 bases and J 5 bases, with 11 bases left between them. There are 13 residues in the CDR3. CDR3 in amino acids: CAITAAATGELFF. The CDR3 nucleotides are TGTGCCATCACCGCTGCGGCAACCGGGGAGCTGTTTTTT.

The chain recombines TRBV5-1 with TRBJ2-6; 14 nucleotides agree with TRBD2. V shed 4 bases and J 4 bases; nucleotides not matched to a gene: 13. Germline-derived CDR1 and CDR2 are SGHRS and YFSETQ. This CDR3 region has 20 residues. CDR3 residues: CASSRTSGRPGGSGANVLTF. The CDR3 bases are TGCGCCAGCAGCCGGACTAGCGGGAGGCCCGGCGGTTCAGGGGCCAACGTCCTGACTTTC.

Concerning this clone: Other DNA sequences in the same sample also yield this CDR3. The chain carries TRBV12-3 or TRBV12-4 and TRBJ1-2; D uncertain. Trimming left V 5 bases short and J 2 bases short, with 3 bases between. CDR3 length: 11 amino acids. The CDR3 loop is CASSRNYGYTF. CDR3 bases: TGTGCCAGCAGTCGGAACTATGGCTACACCTTC.

This rearrangement joins TRBV27 to TRBJ2-2; perhaps TRBD2 as D (6 bases). This CDR3 is built from 15 residues. Trimming removed 8 bases from V and 9 bases from J, with 22 bases in between. Germline CDR1 reads MNHEY; CDR2 reads SMNVEV (reference sequence). CDR3 loop: CASSETGDPPWELFF. CDR3 sequence (DNA): TGTGCCAGCTCTGAAACGGGAGATCCCCCCTGGGAGCTGTTTTTT.

The rearrangement links TRBV29-1 to TRBJ2-3; no clear D gene. Trimming shortened V by 4 bases and J by 1 base, and 12 bases separated the two germline ends. The germline V gene has CDR1 SQVTM and CDR2 ANQGSEA. The CDR3 runs 14 residues. CDR3 region: CSVVPSWGTDTQYF. Written as DNA, the CDR3 is TGCAGCGTTGTGCCTAGTTGGGGCACAGATACGCAGTATTTT.

The rearrangement joins TRBV19 to TRBJ1-4; 7 bases map to TRBD1. The trim removed 7 bases at V and 5 bases at J, leaving 4 bases unmatched. Germline lookup yields CDR1 LNHDA and CDR2 SQIVND (reference sequence). This CDR3 is 13 amino acids long. CDR3 in amino acids: CASKDRLNEKLFF. The CDR3 nucleotides read TGTGCCAGTAAGGACAGGCTAAATGAAAAACTGTTTTTT.

J is TRBJ2-5 and V is TRBV6-5, with a tentative D call TRBD1 (6 bases). The CDR3 totals 13 residues. The germline CDR1 and CDR2 sequences are MNHEY and SVGAGI. The V end lost 10 bases, the J end lost 2 bases, and 14 bases lay between the germline ends. The CDR3 is CATGVEWQETQYF. The DNA for the CDR3 is TGTGCCACAGGGGTGGAGTGGCAAGAGACCCAGTACTTC.

V and J are TRBV24-1 and TRBJ2-5; maybe TRBD2 (7 bases). CDR3 length: 16 residues. Germline V gives CDR1 KGHDR, CDR2 SFDVKD. Trimming shortened V by 4 bases and J by 5 bases, and 19 bases separated the two germline ends. In nucleotides, the CDR3 is TGTGCCACCAGTGAAAGTAGGGGGGGACTTCGGGAGACCCAGTACTTC. This gives the protein CATSESRGGLRETQYF.

The genes are TRBV2 and TRBJ2-1; 7 bases are shared with TRBD1. This CDR3 comprises 15 residues. Germline V gene lookup returns CDR1 SNHLY and CDR2 FYNNEI. The J segment lost 7 bases and the V segment lost 4 bases, leaving 10 bases of the junction unmatched. In DNA, the CDR3 is TGTGCCAGCAGTGCTCTTTCTCAGGGGGTAAATGAGCAGTTCTTC. Amino acids: CASSALSQGVNEQFF.

The rearrangement links TRBV29-1 to TRBJ2-7, with D possibly TRBD2 on 5 matching bases. The CDR3 consists of 12 residues. The V end was cut by 6 bases, the J end by 7 bases, with 16 bases between. The germline gives CDR1 SQVTM, CDR2 ANQGSEA. The CDR3 here is CSVASGQREQYF. The CDR3 DNA sequence: TGCAGCGTCGCCTCCGGGCAGCGGGAGCAGTACTTC.

The chain couples TRBV30 to TRBJ2-1; 8 positions agree with TRBD2. Per germline, CDR1 GTSNPN and CDR2 SVGIG (reference sequence). Unmatched junction bases numbered 6, after V lost 0 bases and J lost 5 bases. The CDR3 sequence is 15 residues long. The CDR3 is CAWSVGGRTNNEQFF. CDR3 nucleotide sequence: TGTGCCTGGAGTGTGGGCGGGAGGACCAACAATGAGCAGTTCTTC.

V is TRBV5-8 and J is TRBJ1-1, with no clear D. Trimming removed 1 base at V and 7 bases at J, with 5 bases between. The CDR3 runs to 11 residues. Germline CDR1 and CDR2: SGHTS and YDEGEE. CDR3 residues: CASSLIVEAFF. CDR3 DNA sequence: TGTGCCAGCAGCTTGATCGTTGAAGCTTTCTTT.

The rearrangement uses TRBV9 and TRBJ2-5; weak D call: TRBD2 (7 bases). V lost 0 bases to trimming and J lost 1 base, with 13 bases between them. CDR3 length equals 16 residues. CDR1 SGDLS and CDR2 YYNGEE come from the germline V gene. CDR3 loop: CASSVEGGDFQETQYF. The CDR3 nucleotides are TGTGCCAGCAGCGTAGAAGGGGGGGACTTCCAAGAGACCCAGTACTTC.

The J gene is TRBJ1-2, the V gene TRBV6-6, with D possibly being TRBD1 (5 bases). V was shortened by 5 bases and J by 6 bases, with 16 bases between the two germline ends. Per the germline V gene, CDR1 is MNHNY and CDR2 is SVGAGI (reference sequence). The CDR3 contains 14 residues. CDR3 bases: TGTGCCAGCAGTCAGGGACTTCAGAGAAATGGCTACACCTTC. It specifies CASSQGLQRNGYTF.

The chain has TRBV19 and TRBJ2-4; D might be TRBD1 (5 bases). The germline V gene has CDR1 LNHDA and CDR2 SQIVND (reference sequence). The V gene lost 4 bases and the J gene lost 10 bases, with 26 bases spanning the gap. The CDR3 covers 17 residues. CDR3 region: CASSTPGATEAALIQYF. CDR3 coding DNA: TGTGCCAGTAGTACCCCCGGCGCGACAGAAGCAGCGTTAATTCAGTACTTC.

The chain combines TRBV19 with TRBJ1-5, with D possibly TRBD1 on 6 matching bases. The CDR3 has 14 residues. Germline values: CDR1 LNHDA, CDR2 SQIVND (reference sequence). V was clipped by 6 bases and J by 1 base, with 10 bases between them. The CDR3 loop reads CASSQGNSNQPQHF. Written as DNA, the CDR3 is TGTGCCAGTAGCCAGGGGAACAGCAATCAGCCCCAGCATTTT.

The V call is TRBV19, the J call TRBJ1-4; a weak D match, TRBD1 (5 bases). The germline V gene has CDR1 LNHDA and CDR2 SQIVND (reference sequence). V lost 3 bases and J 13 bases, leaving 18 bases between the germline ends. This CDR3 is 14 amino acids long. CDR3 in DNA: TGTGCCAGTAGTATGGGGCCGTCGCCAGGGTTACTGTTTTTT. It translates to CASSMGPSPGLLFF.

This clone appeared a few times. The chain couples TRBV7-2 to TRBJ1-3; D call uncertain. CDR1 and CDR2 (germline): SGHTA, FQGNSA. Between the trimmed V and J ends, which lost 0 bases and 1 base, there was a span of 10 bases. This CDR3 has 16 amino acids. DNA for the CDR3: TGTGCCAGCAGCTTAGCCGGTCCGGGATCTGGAAACACCATATATTTT. Its protein product is CASSLAGPGSGNTIYF.

V is TRBV6-5 and J is TRBJ2-3; perhaps TRBD2 as D (6 bases). This CDR3 is 14 amino acids long. V lost 7 bases and J 1 base, leaving 12 bases between the germline ends. CDR1 is MNHEY, CDR2 SVGAGI, per germline. This CDR3 reads CASNVGGGTDTQYF. The CDR3 coding sequence is TGTGCCAGCAACGTGGGAGGTGGCACAGATACGCAGTATTTT.

V gene TRBV9 combines with J gene TRBJ2-5; 8 bases map to TRBD1. V was pared by 4 bases and J by 2 bases, with 4 bases of the junction left unmatched. CDR3 length: 14 amino acids. CDR1 and CDR2 from the germline V gene are SGDLS and YYNGEE. This chain's CDR3 is CASSTYRGQETQYF. CDR3 bases: TGTGCCAGCAGCACATACAGGGGGCAAGAGACCCAGTACTTC.

This clone has only one observation. The chain employs TRBV29-1 and TRBJ2-2; 9 bases fit TRBD1. The CDR3 has 13 residues. The germline CDR1 and CDR2 sequences are SQVTM and ANQGSEA. Trimming cost V 7 bases and J 6 bases; bases outside gene matches: 6. The CDR3 region has the DNA TGCAGCGCCGATGGGACAGGGCCCGGGGAGCTGTTTTTT. It yields the protein CSADGTGPGELFF.

The rearrangement uses TRBV7-9 and TRBJ1-2; D remains ambiguous. V was pared by 3 bases and J by 8 bases, with 13 bases between. Germline V gene sequence: CDR1 SEHNR, CDR2 FQNEAQ (reference sequence). This CDR3 is built from 13 residues. The CDR3 DNA is TGTGCCAGCAGCTTGGAGGGCCAGTTAGGCTACACCTTC. Translation gives CASSLEGQLGYTF.

The chain employs TRBV25-1 and TRBJ2-1, with D possibly matching TRBD1 (6 bases). CDR1 is MGHDK, CDR2 SYGVNS, per germline. Deletions cut 3 bases from V and 10 bases from J, with 16 bases between. This CDR3 has 14 amino acids. The CDR3 loop reads CASSEGHPEREQFF. CDR3 bases: TGTGCCAGCAGTGAGGGACACCCCGAAAGGGAGCAGTTCTTC. The whole variable domain, remainder taken from reference TRBV25-1 and TRBJ2-1, is EADIYQTPRYLVIGTGKKITLECSQTMGHDKMYWYQQDPGMELHLIHYSYGVNSTEKGDLSSESTVSRIRTEHFPLTLESARPSHTSQYLCASSEGHPEREQFFGPGTRLTVL.

The chain is built from TRBV28 and TRBJ2-1, with 8 bases that match TRBD2. J gave up 8 bases and V 6 bases, and 15 bases lay outside the gene matches. CDR1 MDHEN and CDR2 SYDVKM come from the germline V gene. The CDR3 length is 16 residues. The CDR3 coding sequence is TGTGCCAGCAGCTCTGCGGGACTAGGTGTGTTGGATGAGCAGTTCTTC. Encoded protein: CASSSAGLGVLDEQFF.